This T cell receptor (beta chain) comes out of a study of blood T cells in healthy people across ages. Every donor contributed about 10 milliliters of peripheral blood by blood draw. A sample-barcoded 5' primer and a J-beta primer mix were used in a second PCR of about 6 to 11 cycles. The template-switch adaptor, which had 12 random nucleotides, put a tag on each cDNA molecule. TCRdb re-called the 5' RACE reads through MiXCR, storing one row per CDR3 protein. Among hundreds of thousands of distinct CDR3 sequences listed, 58% were seen once. From germline, CDR1 is SGHVS and CDR2 FQNEAQ. V was cut by 2 bases and J by 9 bases, with 11 bases left in between. This CDR3 is 12 amino acids long.

The V and J genes are TRBV7-8 and TRBJ2-7, with D uncertain. This sequence was found in a man aged 30 to 39 in good health. Sequencing used blood. The CDR3 is CASSLIKLSQYF. In DNA, the CDR3 is TGTGCCAGCAGCTTAATAAAGCTCTCGCAGTACTTC.